This TCR beta chain came from a study of Tregs in tolerant kidney transplant recipients. Study findings and constraints: Activated donor B cell expansion appeared to reveal the most relevant donor-specific TCRbeta repertoire.

Comment on this clone: The antigen remains unidentified.

Clones were read by immunoSEQ multiplex PCR, and TCRdb kept only the in-frame ones, dropping some. The sample shows 98,000 or so clones, 90% of them seen only once. This CDR3 comprises 17 residues. The V segment lost 3 bases and the J segment 0 bases; nucleotides outside the gene matches: 5. Germline CDR1 reads MNHEY; CDR2 reads SMNVEV (reference sequence). This receptor was obtained from a human donor who received a combined kidney and bone marrow transplant. The gene calls are TRBV27 and TRBJ2-6; TRBD1 matches 7 bases. The sample here was CD4+ T cells from blood, taken before the transplant. The CDR3 DNA reads TGTGCCAGCAGTTTCAGGACAGGTCCCTCTGGGGCCAACGTCCTGACTTTC. This codes for CASSFRTGPSGANVLTF.